Listed below are T cell receptor beta chains from one sample, sequenced in a study of blood T cell repertoires in COVID-19. The method was immunoSEQ multiplex PCR; TCRdb's version includes in-frame clones alone and lacks a portion of them. This table holds over 200,000 clones, under 90% found once. Sequenced material: peripheral blood. These receptors all stem from a woman older than 75 with active or convalescent COVID-19. Each CDR3 is given with its conserved first and last residue. The order of the fields is J gene, clone size, V gene, D gene, CDR3 DNA, CDR3 protein. A D gene is named only where the DNA matches it firmly. Clone sizes are given selectively: once, few, many, or a class where the clone is expanded.

j_gene: TRBJ2-5
abundance: .
v_gene: TRBV19
d_gene: .
CDR3nt: TGTGCCAGTAGCCTCGGGTCAGTCCAAGAGACCCAGTACTTC
CDR3aa: CASSLGSVQETQYF

j_gene: TRBJ2-2
abundance: .
v_gene: TRBV6-6
d_gene: .
CDR3nt: TGTGCCAGCAGTTACTCGACCGCGGGCACCACCGGGGAGCTGTTTTTT
CDR3aa: CASSYSTAGTTGELFF

j_gene: TRBJ1-2
abundance: .
v_gene: TRBV6-5
d_gene: .
CDR3nt: TGTGCCACACCCAGGGGTCTTCGTAACTATGGCTACACCTTC
CDR3aa: CATPRGLRNYGYTF

j_gene: TRBJ1-1
abundance: .
v_gene: TRBV5-1
d_gene: .
CDR3nt: TGCGCCAGCAGCATTGAACCCGCCAGGAACACTGAAGCTTTCTTT
CDR3aa: CASSIEPARNTEAFF

j_gene: TRBJ2-3
abundance: .
v_gene: TRBV2
d_gene: TRBD2
CDR3nt: TGTGCCAGCAGTGAAGAAGGGACTAGCGGGGGAGGGGATACGCAGTATTTT
CDR3aa: CASSEEGTSGGGDTQYF

j_gene: TRBJ1-1
abundance: .
v_gene: TRBV18
d_gene: .
CDR3nt: TGTGCCAGCTCACTAATCAGGGATACTGAAGCTTTCTTT
CDR3aa: CASSLIRDTEAFF

j_gene: TRBJ2-7
abundance: few
v_gene: TRBV29-1
d_gene: .
CDR3nt: TGCAGCGTTGAAGAAACCGTGGCGGGGAGAGACTACGAGCAGTACTTC
CDR3aa: CSVEETVAGRDYEQYF

j_gene: TRBJ2-5
abundance: .
v_gene: TRBV29-1
d_gene: .
CDR3nt: TGCAGCGCGGGGCAACCAAGAGAGGCCCAGTACTTC
CDR3aa: CSAGQPREAQYF

j_gene: TRBJ2-1
abundance: .
v_gene: TRBV28
d_gene: TRBD2
CDR3nt: TGTGCCAGCAGTTACGGGGGGGAAGGCTACAATGAGCAGTTCTTC
CDR3aa: CASSYGGEGYNEQFF

j_gene: TRBJ2-3
abundance: .
v_gene: TRBV15
d_gene: .
CDR3nt: TGTGCCACCAGCAGAGATCGGGTCGGGAGCACAGATACGCAGTATTTT
CDR3aa: CATSRDRVGSTDTQYF

j_gene: TRBJ2-3
abundance: .
v_gene: TRBV10-3
d_gene: TRBD2
CDR3nt: TGTGCCATCAACTCTGTTGCGGGGGGCACAGATACGCAGTATTTT
CDR3aa: CAINSVAGGTDTQYF

j_gene: TRBJ2-5
abundance: .
v_gene: TRBV20-1
d_gene: .
CDR3nt: TGCAGTGCTAGTCCGGGAGCGTGGACCCAGTACTTC
CDR3aa: CSASPGAWTQYF

j_gene: TRBJ2-3
abundance: .
v_gene: TRBV18
d_gene: .
CDR3nt: TGTGCCAGCTCACCACCCGGGACACTTAGCACAGATACGCAGTATTTT
CDR3aa: CASSPPGTLSTDTQYF

j_gene: TRBJ2-1
abundance: .
v_gene: TRBV6-5
d_gene: TRBD2
CDR3nt: TGTGCCAGCAGCAACTTAGCGGGAGTGGAGGATGAGCAGTTCTTC
CDR3aa: CASSNLAGVEDEQFF